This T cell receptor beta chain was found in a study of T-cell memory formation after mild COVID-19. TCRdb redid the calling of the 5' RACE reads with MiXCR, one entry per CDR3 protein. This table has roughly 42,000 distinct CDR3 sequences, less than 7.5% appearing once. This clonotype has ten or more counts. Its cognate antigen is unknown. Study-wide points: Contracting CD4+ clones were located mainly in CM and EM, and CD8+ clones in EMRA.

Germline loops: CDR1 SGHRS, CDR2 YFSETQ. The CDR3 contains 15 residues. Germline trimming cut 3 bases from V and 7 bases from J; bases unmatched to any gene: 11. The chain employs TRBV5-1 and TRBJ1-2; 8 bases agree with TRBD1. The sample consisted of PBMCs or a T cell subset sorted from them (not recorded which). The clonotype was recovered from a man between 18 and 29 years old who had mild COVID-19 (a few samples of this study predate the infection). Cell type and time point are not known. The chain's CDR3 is CASSYDSGGGGGYTF. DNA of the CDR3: TGCGCCAGCAGCTACGATTCAGGGGGCGGAGGTGGCTACACCTTC.